The clone carrying this TCR beta chain was picked up a small number of times. Sorted inputs of about 17,000 to 1,100,000 cells, with 10%, 30% or 50% RNA, yielded naive CD8 libraries. This specimen comes from a study of molecular identifiers for immune sequencing clone quantification. The CDR3 loop spans 14 amino acids. Trimming removed 2 bases from V and 4 bases from J, with 11 bases in between. The germline V gene has CDR1 MNHEY and CDR2 SVGEGT. TCRdb ran MiXCR on the PCR reads and lists one entry per CDR3 protein. The sample yields about 320,000 distinct CDR3 sequences, over 20% seen once. This chain links TRBV6-2 or TRBV6-3 with TRBJ1-1, with a tentative D call TRBD1 (5 bases). The sequencing sample was made of naive CD8+ T cells from blood, with Jurkat cell RNA spiked in. Subset given: FACS-sorted CD8+CD4-CCR7+CD45RA+ naive T cells. The source of this sequence is a human donor in good health. Some libraries in this study had Jurkat cell RNA spiked in. DNA for the CDR3: TGTGCCAGCAGTTACGACAGACGACGCACTGAAGCTTTCTTT. Translating it yields CASSYDRRRTEAFF.